The 25 T cell receptor beta chains in this list originate from one sample, sequenced in a study of T cell repertoires in cytomegalovirus infection. TCRdb called the reads again in MiXCR, with one record for every CDR3 protein. The sample lists around 740,000 distinct CDR3 sequences, less than 40% occurring once. Sequences were obtained from PBMCs. The receptors stem from a human donor in good health (CMV status not recorded). Some clones in this sample may be carry-over from other donors' samples.

This chain joins TRBV5-5 and TRBJ2-2, with TRBD1 matching 10 bases. The CDR3 covers 18 residues. Losses at the gene ends were 2 bases for V and 4 bases for J; bases not matched to a gene: 11. Per the germline V gene, CDR1 is SGHKS and CDR2 is YYEKEE (reference sequence). CDR3 coding DNA: TGTGCCAGCAGCTTAACCGGGACAGGGGAGTCGGCCACCGGGGAGCTGTTTTTT. Translation: CASSLTGTGESATGELFF.

This clonotype was picked up a small number of times. This rearrangement joins TRBV5-1 to TRBJ2-7, with D perhaps matching TRBD2 (6 bases). CDR1 and CDR2 from the germline V gene are SGHRS and YFSETQ. Trimming cost V 3 bases and J 6 bases, with 16 bases left between them. CDR3 length: 14 amino acids. The CDR3 protein is CASSWPGEPPEQYF. CDR3 nucleotides: TGCGCCAGCAGCTGGCCGGGAGAGCCCCCCGAGCAGTACTTC.

Many counts were recorded for this clonotype. The chain is built from TRBV7-6 and TRBJ2-3; possibly TRBD2 for D (6 bases). There are 12 residues in the CDR3. Trimming pared 4 bases from V and 9 bases from J, leaving 11 bases between. Germline V gives CDR1 SGHVS, CDR2 FNYEAQ. In DNA, the CDR3 is TGTGCCAGCAGCTCCCGGGCGGGGACGCAGTATTTT. Amino acids: CASSSRAGTQYF.

The chain employs TRBV28 and TRBJ1-1; unclear D gene. The CDR3 runs to 12 residues. Trimming removed 1 base at V and 11 bases at J, with 11 bases between. From germline, CDR1 is MDHEN and CDR2 SYDVKM. CDR3 DNA sequence: TGTGCCAGCAGTTTATTTCTGCAGGACGCTTTCTTT. Its protein is CASSLFLQDAFF.

The chain recombines TRBV19 with TRBJ2-1, with D possibly matching TRBD2 (5 bases). The CDR3 covers 13 residues. The germline CDR1 and CDR2 sequences are LNHDA and SQIVND (reference sequence). Trimming removed 5 bases at V and 10 bases at J, with 15 bases between. DNA for the CDR3: TGTGCCAGTAGTTCCATCAACCCGGGGGAGCAGTTCTTC. Translated: CASSSINPGEQFF.

This chain links TRBV11-2 with TRBJ2-5; D might be TRBD2 (6 bases). CDR1 and CDR2 (germline): SGHAT, FQNNGV. This CDR3 is 13 amino acids long. Trimming shortened V by 0 bases and J by 6 bases, and 8 bases separated the two germline ends. The CDR3 bases are TGTGCCAGCAGCTTAGAGGAGGGAAAGACCCAGTACTTC. Protein sequence: CASSLEEGKTQYF.

The chain is built from TRBV7-6 and TRBJ1-5, with 10 nucleotides matching TRBD1. There are 16 residues in the CDR3. Germline V gives CDR1 SGHVS, CDR2 FNYEAQ. The trim removed 5 bases at V and 3 bases at J, leaving 7 bases unmatched. The chain's CDR3 is CASSLGTGDLNQPQHF. The CDR3 DNA reads TGTGCCAGCAGCCTGGGGACAGGGGACCTCAATCAGCCCCAGCATTTT.

This clonotype was picked up a small number of times. V is TRBV29-1 and J is TRBJ2-5; D call uncertain. The CDR3 contains 13 residues. V was pared by 4 bases and J by 4 bases, with 13 bases between. The germline gives CDR1 SQVTM, CDR2 ANQGSEA. CDR3: CSVVGRPPETQYF. CDR3 bases: TGCAGCGTTGTAGGCAGGCCCCCAGAGACCCAGTACTTC.

The chain combines TRBV2 with TRBJ1-4, with 8 bases fitting TRBD1. The J segment lost 3 bases and the V segment lost 3 bases, leaving 3 bases of the junction unmatched. Germline values: CDR1 SNHLY, CDR2 FYNNEI. This CDR3 contains 15 residues. The CDR3, as DNA: TGTGCCAGCAGTGATGGACAGGGCCCTAATGAAAAACTGTTTTTT. Translated: CASSDGQGPNEKLFF.

This chain connects TRBV28 to TRBJ1-6, with D perhaps matching TRBD1 (6 bases). This CDR3 has 15 residues. The germline V gene has CDR1 MDHEN and CDR2 SYDVKM. The V end was cut by 6 bases, the J end by 8 bases, with 17 bases between. The CDR3 DNA reads as TGTGCCAGCAGCCATACCCCAGGGGAGGATTCACCCCTCCACTTT. It encodes CASSHTPGEDSPLHF.

This clonotype turned up a few times. The chain has TRBV4-1 and TRBJ1-5, with D tentatively TRBD1 (5 bases). V lost 2 bases and J lost 2, with 10 bases in between. Germline CDR1 is MGHRA and CDR2 is YSYEKL. The CDR3 spans 15 residues. CDR3 sequence reads: CASSQLGTRNQPQHF. The CDR3 DNA reads TGCGCCAGCAGCCAACTAGGGACGCGCAATCAGCCCCAGCATTTT.

This clonotype was recorded a few times. V usage is TRBV20-1 and J usage is TRBJ2-5, with unresolved D. V was trimmed by 3 bases and J by 2 bases, leaving 10 bases between them. The CDR3 extends over 13 amino acids. Germline V CDR1 and CDR2: DFQATT, SNEGSKA (reference sequence). The CDR3 spells CSASLRLQETQYF. As DNA, the CDR3 is TGCAGTGCTAGCCTTCGGTTACAAGAGACCCAGTACTTC.

This clonotype has just a few counts. The J gene is TRBJ2-5, the V gene TRBV6-5, with a tentative D call TRBD1 (5 bases). The CDR3 spans 13 residues. Germline CDR1 reads MNHEY; CDR2 reads SVGAGI. V was pared by 3 bases and J by 5 bases, with 10 bases between. The DNA of the CDR3 is TGTGCCAGCAGTTATTCAGGGTTGGAGACCCAGTACTTC. Its protein is CASSYSGLETQYF.

This clonotype was seen only a few times. This chain links TRBV11-1 with TRBJ2-7; no reliable D call. The germline gives CDR1 SGHAT, CDR2 FQDESV (reference sequence). The ends were cut back, 7 bases at V and 0 bases at J, with 10 bases in the middle. There are 13 residues in the CDR3. The CDR3 is CASTRSGSYEQYF. CDR3 sequence (DNA): TGTGCCAGCACCCGTTCGGGCTCCTACGAGCAGTACTTC.

The chain recombines TRBV30 with TRBJ1-2; D ambiguous. Per the germline V gene, CDR1 is GTSNPN and CDR2 is SVGIG (reference sequence). This CDR3 region has 12 residues. Trimming removed 0 bases at V and 6 bases at J, with 8 bases between. The CDR3 region has the DNA TGTGCCTGGAGTGTACGAGGCGATGGCTACACCTTC. Its protein product is CAWSVRGDGYTF.

The rearrangement joins TRBV19 to TRBJ1-1; D not resolved. The CDR3 runs 11 residues. Trimming stripped 8 bases from V and 8 bases from J, with 12 bases between. Germline-derived CDR1 and CDR2 are LNHDA and SQIVND (reference sequence). The CDR3 DNA reads as TGTGCCAGTGGTAGACCGGGCGAAGCTTTCTTT. As protein: CASGRPGEAFF.

This clonotype was counted only a few times. The chain combines TRBV14 with TRBJ2-5; a weak D match, TRBD2 (5 bases). CDR3 size: 14 residues. With 4 bases removed from V and 2 bases from J, the gap between germline ends came to 11 bases. Germline-derived CDR1 and CDR2 are SGHDN and FVKESK. The CDR3 DNA follows: TGTGCCAGCAGCCGCTGGACTTATCAAGAGACCCAGTACTTC. Translation gives CASSRWTYQETQYF.

This clonotype was picked up one time. The rearrangement joins TRBV27 to TRBJ1-5; D may be TRBD1 (5 bases). The CDR3 runs 15 residues. CDR1 and CDR2 from the germline V gene are MNHEY and SMNVEV (reference sequence). The V and J ends lost 4 bases and 3 bases respectively, with 13 bases between them. CDR3 in amino acids: CASSSLRGDNQPQHF. The CDR3 DNA follows: TGTGCCAGCAGTTCTCTGAGAGGGGACAATCAGCCCCAGCATTTT.

This clonotype occurred a few times. This rearrangement joins TRBV12-3 or TRBV12-4 to TRBJ1-2, with no clear D. The CDR3 length is 13 residues. V gave up 3 bases and J gave up 4 bases, with 9 bases separating them. CDR3 in amino acids: CASSFSGIYGYTF. The CDR3 DNA follows: TGTGCCAGCAGTTTTTCGGGGATCTATGGCTACACCTTC.

This chain joins TRBV2 and TRBJ2-1; TRBD2 matches at 13 bases. Germline V gene lookup returns CDR1 SNHLY and CDR2 FYNNEI. Unmatched junction bases numbered 17, after V lost 3 bases and J lost 0 bases. The CDR3 consists of 22 residues. Here the CDR3 reads CASSDSGQAGLAGMSSYNEQFF. In nucleotides, the CDR3 is TGTGCCAGCAGTGACAGTGGCCAAGCGGGACTAGCGGGAATGAGCTCCTACAATGAGCAGTTCTTC.

This clonotype was counted ten times or more. The rearrangement uses TRBV7-9 and TRBJ1-4; 8 bases agree with TRBD1. Trimming removed 4 bases from V and 6 bases from J; junction bases left unmatched: 19. This CDR3 is 19 amino acids long. Germline V gene lookup returns CDR1 SEHNR and CDR2 FQNEAQ (reference sequence). DNA for the CDR3: TGTGCCAGCAGCTCCCAGGGGGCCGACAGAGGGGGTTTTGATGAAAAACTGTTTTTT. Translated, it gives CASSSQGADRGGFDEKLFF.

This clonotype was seen a single time. The gene calls are TRBV11-2 and TRBJ2-7; 10 nucleotides agree with TRBD1. CDR1 is SGHAT and CDR2 is FQNNGV in the germline V gene. Trimming cost V 4 bases and J 9 bases; bases outside gene matches: 9. The CDR3 extends over 14 amino acids. CDR3 nucleotide sequence: TGTGCCAGCAGCTCTAAGACAGGGGGCGGAGGGCAGTACTTC. Its translation: CASSSKTGGGGQYF.

The chain links TRBV7-6 to TRBJ2-2; the D call may be TRBD1 or TRBD2 (6 bases each). V dropped 4 bases and J dropped 0 bases, with 12 bases sitting between them. The CDR3 runs to 16 residues. Germline loops: CDR1 SGHVS, CDR2 FNYEAQ. This CDR3 is CASSSDSGSNTGELFF. CDR3 in DNA: TGTGCCAGCAGCTCGGACAGCGGGTCGAACACCGGGGAGCTGTTTTTT.

The CDR3 DNA reads as TGTGCCAGCATACGTCCGCGACTAGCGCGGTTTCCCTACGAGCAGTACTTC. It yields the protein CASIRPRLARFPYEQYF. The chain is built from TRBV27 and TRBJ2-7; 8 bases line up with TRBD2. The CDR3 covers 17 residues. V lost 7 bases and J lost 2; bases outside the gene matches: 16. Germline V CDR1 and CDR2: MNHEY, SMNVEV (reference sequence).

This clonotype has only a few counts. The V and J genes are TRBV12-3 or TRBV12-4 and TRBJ1-2, with D hard to call. CDR3 length: 14 amino acids. Trimming removed 3 bases from V and 3 bases from J, with 11 bases in between. The CDR3 spells CASSFRESDYGYTF. In DNA form, the CDR3 reads TGTGCCAGCAGTTTTAGGGAAAGCGACTATGGCTACACCTTC.